This T cell receptor beta chain appears in the sequencing data of a study of PD-1 blockade in mismatch repair-deficient tumors. As for the study in general: Patients had about eleven mismatch repair-deficient cancer types and were previously treated and progressing.

From germline, CDR1 is SSHAT and CDR2 FNYEAQ (reference sequence). The V end was cut by 1 base, the J end by 1 base, with 11 bases between. CDR3 length: 15 amino acids. Mismatch repair deficiency was confirmed in all patients, by PCR or immunohistochemistry. TCRs were sequenced from a few patients responding to pembrolizumab. This clone was recorded a few times. The antigen is unknown. Clones were read by immunoSEQ multiplex PCR, and TCRdb kept only the in-frame ones, dropping some. The sample gives some 19,000 clones, roughly 87% of which show up once; 1.4% to 1.5% is in the top ten. General study results and limits: Rapid post-treatment expansion, then contraction, generally preceding radiologic response, marked tumor-resident clones.

J is TRBJ2-7 and V is TRBV7-7, with D unresolved. The sequences come from PBMCs, collected 52 weeks after starting pembrolizumab. The receptor's source is an adult with mismatch repair-deficient cancer. CDR3 loop: CASSLGGGLSYEQYF. The CDR3 DNA reads TGTGCCAGCAGCTTAGGAGGCGGATTGTCCTACGAGCAGTACTTC.